This entry lists 8 T cell receptor beta chains sequenced from one sample in a study of blood T cell repertoires in COVID-19 (TCRdb year 2020). Library creation used the immunoSEQ multiplex PCR assay. In TCRdb, the immuneACCESS table is reduced to in-frame sequences with V and J assigned. These tables do not hold every clone; where another copy was compared, an unresolved V gene accounts for under half, and the others remain unexplained. Counted in this sample were 200,000 to 250,000 clones; about 90% of them appeared once. Over 3% of the sample is in the top ten clones. Sequencing input: PBMCs or T cells enriched from blood (not recorded which). The source is a woman aged 45-65 years in a cohort exposed to, infected with or recovered from COVID-19 (not recorded which).

The V call is TRBV6-4, the J call TRBJ2-3; no clear D gene. The V gene lost 6 bases and the J gene lost 3 bases, with 13 bases spanning the gap. CDR1 is MRHNA, CDR2 SNTAGT, per germline. This CDR3 contains 14 residues. CDR3 in amino acids: CASSEEYYTDTQYF. The CDR3 DNA reads TGTGCCAGCAGCGAGGAATACTATACAGATACGCAGTATTTT.

The chain carries TRBV18 and TRBJ1-1; D gene uncertain. There are 13 residues in the CDR3. Germline CDR1 is KGHSH and CDR2 is LQKENI. V was clipped by 6 bases and J by 1 base, with 9 bases between them. The DNA of the CDR3 is TGTGCCAGCTCCCGAGATAAGAACACTGAAGCTTTCTTT. It specifies CASSRDKNTEAFF.

The chain is built from TRBV11-3 and TRBJ2-1, with a possible D match to TRBD1 (6 bases). Germline V gene lookup returns CDR1 SGHNT and CDR2 YENEEA. The germline V and J ends were trimmed by 4 bases and 6 bases, with 7 bases remaining between them. The CDR3 totals 12 residues. CDR3 amino acids: CASSSRGNEQFF. CDR3 DNA sequence: TGTGCCAGCAGCTCCAGGGGCAATGAGCAGTTCTTC. The complete variable domain, with remaining parts taken from reference TRBV11-3 and TRBJ2-1, reads EAGVVQSPRYKIIEKKQPVAFWCNPISGHNTLYWYLQNLGQGPELLIRYENEEAVDDSQLPKDRFSAERLKGVDSTLKIQPAELGDSAVYLCASSSRGNEQFFGPGTRLTVL.

The chain employs TRBV3-1 (or the pseudogene TRBV3-2) and TRBJ2-2; no clear D gene. V was trimmed by 1 base and J by 5 bases, leaving 5 bases between them. The V gene's germline CDR1 is LGHDT and CDR2 YNNKEL (reference sequence). There are 13 residues in the CDR3. In DNA form, the CDR3 reads TGTGCCAGCAGCCAAGCACATACCGGGGAGCTGTTTTTT. Encoded protein: CASSQAHTGELFF.

The chain is built from TRBV6-6 and TRBJ2-7; possibly TRBD1 for D (6 bases). There are 14 residues in the CDR3. Trimming shortened V by 1 base and J by 2 bases, and 9 bases separated the two germline ends. Germline V gene data show CDR1 as MNHNY and CDR2 as SVGAGI (reference sequence). CDR3 sequence (DNA): TGTGCCAGCAGTTACTTTGGACAGACCTACGAGCAGTACTTC. Translated: CASSYFGQTYEQYF.

CDR3 residues: CASSQSDRPNTEAFF. For the CDR3, the DNA is TGTGCCAGCAGCCAATCGGACAGGCCGAACACTGAAGCTTTCTTT. The rearrangement links TRBV4-2 to TRBJ1-1; 7 bases line up with TRBD1. Germline V gene lookup returns CDR1 LGHNA and CDR2 YNFKEQ. The length of the CDR3 is 15 residues. V gave up 2 bases and J gave up 1 base; unmatched junction bases: 4.

This chain joins TRBV5-5 and TRBJ2-7; D perhaps matches TRBD1 (7 bases). The CDR3 runs 16 residues. CDR1 and CDR2 (germline): SGHKS, YYEKEE (reference sequence). V was cut by 3 bases and J by 2 bases, with 18 bases left in between. CDR3 bases: TGTGCCAGCAGCTCACCAGGGGGGAGAGGGACCTACGAGCAGTACTTC. It encodes CASSSPGGRGTYEQYF.

The V call is TRBV6-2 or TRBV6-3, the J call TRBJ2-7; tentative D call: TRBD1 (5 bases). Trimming shortened V by 2 bases and J by 3 bases, and 14 bases separated the two germline ends. The CDR3 has 15 residues. Germline-derived CDR1 and CDR2 are MNHEY and SVGEGT. Here the CDR3 DNA reads TGTGCCAGCAGTTACGGGGCAGTTTACAACTACGAGCAGTACTTC. This sequence encodes CASSYGAVYNYEQYF.